There are a few counts of the clone carrying this TCR beta chain. Its antigen is undetermined. Amplified material comprised TCR beta CDR3 regions derived from RNA transcripts. After a first-round RT-PCR with HTBI primers, a second-round multiplex PCR was run. TCRdb re-derived calls from the multiplex PCR reads in MiXCR, one entry per CDR3 protein. The sample carries fewer than 400,000 distinct CDR3 sequences, approximately 16% recorded once. These data originate in a study of Graves' ophthalmopathy and Graves' hyperthyroidism. Study details: Pretreatment peripheral blood was obtained at initial diagnosis.

V dropped 6 bases and J dropped 4 bases, with 13 bases sitting between them. This CDR3 spans 13 amino acids. From germline, CDR1 is MNHNS and CDR2 SASEGT. Patients were diagnosed from clinical symptoms, serum thyroxine, TRAb, thyroid ultrasound and orbital computed tomography. PBMCs were isolated by Ficoll-Paque density gradient centrifugation, using approximately 10 ml of fresh peripheral blood as the starting material. The study, taken as a whole, reports: With more than 60% sensitivity and 72% to 85% specificity, the model predicted ophthalmopathy progression.

This TCR was recovered from a woman younger than 35 with Graves' ophthalmopathy. What was sequenced was peripheral blood. V and J are TRBV6-1 and TRBJ2-7, with D maybe TRBD1 (6 bases). Here the CDR3 reads CASRTGRAYEQYF. In DNA, the CDR3 is TGTGCCAGCAGAACAGGGCGGGCGTACGAGCAGTACTTC.